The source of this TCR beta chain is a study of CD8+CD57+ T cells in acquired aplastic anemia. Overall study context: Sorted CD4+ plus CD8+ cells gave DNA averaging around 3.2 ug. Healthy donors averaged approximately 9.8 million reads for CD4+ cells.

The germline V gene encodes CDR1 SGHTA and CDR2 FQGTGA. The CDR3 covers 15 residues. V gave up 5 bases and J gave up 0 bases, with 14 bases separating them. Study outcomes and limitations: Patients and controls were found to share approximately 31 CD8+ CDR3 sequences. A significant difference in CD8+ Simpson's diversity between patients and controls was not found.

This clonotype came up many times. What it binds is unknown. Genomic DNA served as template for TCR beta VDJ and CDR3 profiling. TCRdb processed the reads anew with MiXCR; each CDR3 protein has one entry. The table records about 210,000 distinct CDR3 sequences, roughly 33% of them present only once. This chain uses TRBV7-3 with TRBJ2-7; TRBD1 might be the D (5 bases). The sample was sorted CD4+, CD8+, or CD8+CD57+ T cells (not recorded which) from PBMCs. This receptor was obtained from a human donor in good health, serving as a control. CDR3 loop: CASSQTAESSYEQYF. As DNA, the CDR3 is TGTGCCAGCAGCCAGACAGCCGAAAGCTCCTACGAGCAGTACTTC.